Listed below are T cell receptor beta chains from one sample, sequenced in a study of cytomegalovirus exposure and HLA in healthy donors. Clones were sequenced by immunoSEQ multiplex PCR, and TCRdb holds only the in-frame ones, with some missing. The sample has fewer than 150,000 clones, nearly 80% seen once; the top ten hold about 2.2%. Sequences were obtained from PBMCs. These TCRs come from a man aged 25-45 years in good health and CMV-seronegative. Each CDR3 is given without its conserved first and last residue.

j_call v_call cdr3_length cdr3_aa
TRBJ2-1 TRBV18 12 ASSGSGYYNEQF
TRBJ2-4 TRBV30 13 AWSVRNSRQPIQY
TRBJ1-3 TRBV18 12 ASSLTGTGNTIY
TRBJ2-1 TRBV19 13 ASSISGSRYNEQF
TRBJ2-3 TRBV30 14 AWSPGLSGRTDTQY
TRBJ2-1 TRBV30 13 AWSSLTSSYNEQF
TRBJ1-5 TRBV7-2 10 ASSLSPGPQH
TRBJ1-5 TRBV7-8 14 ASSLVLQGGNQPQH
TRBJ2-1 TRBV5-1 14 ASSFNGRGYYNEQF
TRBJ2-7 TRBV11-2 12 ASSLGDTAYEQY
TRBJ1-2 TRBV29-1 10 SVEGQGNGYT
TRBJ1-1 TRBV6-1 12 ASSVTGANTEAF
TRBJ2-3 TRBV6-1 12 ASSSGRHTDTQY
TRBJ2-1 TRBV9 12 ASSVSGSYNEQF
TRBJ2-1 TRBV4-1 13 ASSRGTGTYNEQF
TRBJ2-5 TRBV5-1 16 ASSFGRRDGGFQETQY
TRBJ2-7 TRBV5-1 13 ASRGGSGTSYEQY
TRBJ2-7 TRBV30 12 AWRRGGTSYEQY
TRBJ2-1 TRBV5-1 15 ASSLAKLANSYNEQF
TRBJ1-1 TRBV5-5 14 ASSLTTGRMNTEAF
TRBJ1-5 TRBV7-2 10 ASSLYNQPQH
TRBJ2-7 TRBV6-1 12 ASSKGAGTYEQY
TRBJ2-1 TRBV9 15 ASSVDGASGRYNEQF
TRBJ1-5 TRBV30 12 AWSVRVGDQPQH
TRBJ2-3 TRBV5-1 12 ASSLGRQGDTQY
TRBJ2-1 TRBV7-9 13 ASSKRAQSYNEQF
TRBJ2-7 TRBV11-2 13 ASSPSGLLMDEQY
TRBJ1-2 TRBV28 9 ATRSLRGYT
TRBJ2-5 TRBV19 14 ASSIDSGTSLETQY
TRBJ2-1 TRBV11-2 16 ASSFGQLDGRAVDEQF
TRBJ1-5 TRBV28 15 ASSPWTGGSPDQPQH
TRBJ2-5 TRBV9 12 ASSRSSRKETQY
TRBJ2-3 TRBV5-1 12 ASRTAGSVGTQY
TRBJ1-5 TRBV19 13 ASSIGHRSNQPQH
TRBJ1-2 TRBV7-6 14 ASSLFGGDPSYGYT
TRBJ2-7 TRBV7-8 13 ASSLALAGAYEQY